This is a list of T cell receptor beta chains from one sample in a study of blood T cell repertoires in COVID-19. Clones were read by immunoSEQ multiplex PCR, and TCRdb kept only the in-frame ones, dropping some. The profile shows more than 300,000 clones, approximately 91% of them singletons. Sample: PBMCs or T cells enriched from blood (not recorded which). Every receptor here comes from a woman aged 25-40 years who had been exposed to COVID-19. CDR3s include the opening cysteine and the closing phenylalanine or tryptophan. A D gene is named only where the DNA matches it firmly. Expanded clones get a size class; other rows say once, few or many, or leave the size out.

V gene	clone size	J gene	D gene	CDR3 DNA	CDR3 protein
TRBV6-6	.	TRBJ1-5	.	TGTGCCAGCAGTCCCGGACTGATGAATCAGCCCCAGCATTTT	CASSPGLMNQPQHF
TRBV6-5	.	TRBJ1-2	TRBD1	TGTGCCAGCAGTTCGACAGGGGAAGGCTCTTATGGCTACACCTTC	CASSSTGEGSYGYTF
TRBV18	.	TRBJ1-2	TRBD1	TGTGCCAGCTCACTCAACAGGGGGCAGGATGGCTACACCTTC	CASSLNRGQDGYTF
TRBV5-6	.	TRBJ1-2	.	TGTGCCAGCAGCTTCGGGGGGGTAGATGGCTACACCTTC	CASSFGGVDGYTF
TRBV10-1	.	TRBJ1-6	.	TGCGCCAGCAGAAAGGACAGCCAACATTCACCCCTCCACTTT	CASRKDSQHSPLHF
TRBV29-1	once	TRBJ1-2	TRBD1	TGCAGCGTTGACCGCGGCACAGGGGGTTGGTCTAACTATGGCTACACCTTC	CSVDRGTGGWSNYGYTF
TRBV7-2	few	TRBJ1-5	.	TGTGCCAGCAGCCCCCAGAGACTTAGCAATCAGCCCCAGCATTTT	CASSPQRLSNQPQHF
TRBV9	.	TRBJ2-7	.	TGTGCCAGCAGCGTAGGAGCAGGGTCCACCTACGAGCAGTACTTC	CASSVGAGSTYEQYF
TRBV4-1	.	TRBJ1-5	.	TGCGCCAGCAGCCCCTCCGGAGGGTATCAGCCCCAGCATTTT	CASSPSGGYQPQHF
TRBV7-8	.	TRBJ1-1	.	TGTGCCAGCAGCTTAGACAGGGAGACTGAAGCTTTCTTT	CASSLDRETEAFF
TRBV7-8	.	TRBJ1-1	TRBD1	TGTGCCAGCAGCCAGGACAGGCCCCTGGCGGACACTGAAGCTTTCTTT	CASSQDRPLADTEAFF
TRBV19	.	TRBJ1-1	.	TGTGCCAGTAGTGCGCCCCCCAGGGACACTGAAGCTTTCTTT	CASSAPPRDTEAFF
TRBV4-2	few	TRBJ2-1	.	TGTGCCAGCAGCCAAGAAGGAACCAGGACTAATGAGCAGTTCTTC	CASSQEGTRTNEQFF
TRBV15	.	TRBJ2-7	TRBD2	TGTGCCACCAGCAGAGAACCGGGACTAGCGTACGAGCAGTACTTC	CATSREPGLAYEQYF
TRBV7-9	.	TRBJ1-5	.	TGTGCCAGCAGCCAGGGGAACTTGTCACCCCAGCATTTT	CASSQGNLSPQHF
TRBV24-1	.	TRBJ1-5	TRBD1	TGTGCCACCAGTGACCACGACAGGGGCAATCAGCCCCAGCATTTT	CATSDHDRGNQPQHF
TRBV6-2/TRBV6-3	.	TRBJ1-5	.	TGTGCCAGCAGTACGGGAGCACGGCCCCAGCATTTT	CASSTGARPQHF
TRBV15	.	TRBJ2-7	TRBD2	TGTGCCACCAGCAAAGACGGGGCCCGGTGGGGGGGGCAGTACTTC	CATSKDGARWGGQYF
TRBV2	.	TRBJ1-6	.	TGTGCCAGCAGTACAGGCCATTCACCCCTCCACTTT	CASSTGHSPLHF
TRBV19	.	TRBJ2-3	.	TGTGCCAGTAGTACGGGGGGCCCCACAGATACGCAGTATTTT	CASSTGGPTDTQYF
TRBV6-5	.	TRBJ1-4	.	TGTGCCAGCAGTTACTCGGGCGACGGATGGGAAAAACTGTTTTTT	CASSYSGDGWEKLFF
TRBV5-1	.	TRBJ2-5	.	TGCGCCAGCACTCTTACGTCCGGGGAGACCCAGTACTTC	CASTLTSGETQYF
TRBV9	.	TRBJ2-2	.	TGTGCCAGCGGGGGGTCCGGGGAGCTGTTTTTT	CASGGSGELFF
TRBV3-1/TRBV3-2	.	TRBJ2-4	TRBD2	TGTGCCAGCAGCCCTCGACTAGCGGGGGGTGATTCAAACATTCAGTACTTC	CASSPRLAGGDSNIQYF
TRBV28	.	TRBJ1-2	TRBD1	TGTGCCAGCAGTCCAGAGGCACAGGGGGCGTTGCACTATGGCTACACCTTC	CASSPEAQGALHYGYTF
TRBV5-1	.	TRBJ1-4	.	TGCGCCAGCAGCGGGGAGTATAATGAAAAACTGTTTTTT	CASSGEYNEKLFF
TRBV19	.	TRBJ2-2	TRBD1	TGTGCCAGTAGCTGGACAGGGAACACCGGGGAGCTGTTTTTT	CASSWTGNTGELFF
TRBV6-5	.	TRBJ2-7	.	TGTGCCAGCAGTTACTACCCAGGGCTTTCCTACGAGCAGTACTTC	CASSYYPGLSYEQYF
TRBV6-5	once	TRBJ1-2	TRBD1	TGTGCCAGCAGTTCGGACAGGGCTTATGGCTACACCTTC	CASSSDRAYGYTF
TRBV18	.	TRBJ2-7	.	TGTGCCAGCTCACCATATAGCCCAGTCGAGCAGTACTTC	CASSPYSPVEQYF
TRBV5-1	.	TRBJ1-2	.	TGCGCCAGCAGCCCCCAGGGCGGTTTGAACTATGGCTACACCTTC	CASSPQGGLNYGYTF
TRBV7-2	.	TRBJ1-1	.	TGTGCCAGCAGCTTAGACGGGAGATTTCACGAAGCTTTCTTT	CASSLDGRFHEAFF
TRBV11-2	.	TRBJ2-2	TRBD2	TGTGCCAGCAGCTTGATGCTCGGGAGGGGAGCCACCGGGGAGCTGTTTTTT	CASSLMLGRGATGELFF
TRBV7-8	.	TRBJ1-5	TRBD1	TGTGCCAGCAGCCGGGGACAGGGAAGGTGGGTGAATCAGCCCCAGCATTTT	CASSRGQGRWVNQPQHF
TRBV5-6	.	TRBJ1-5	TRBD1	TGTGCCAGCAGCCATTGGGTGGACAGGTTCAATCAGCCCCAGCATTTT	CASSHWVDRFNQPQHF
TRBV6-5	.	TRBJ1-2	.	TGTGCCAGCACGCACAGGGAGAACTATGGCTACACCTTC	CASTHRENYGYTF
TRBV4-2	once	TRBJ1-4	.	TGTGCCAGCAGCCAAGACCGGGATTCTAATGAAAAACTGTTTTTT	CASSQDRDSNEKLFF
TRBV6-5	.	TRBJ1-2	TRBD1	TGTGCCAGCAGCACAGGGGGCGGCTATGGCTACACCTTC	CASSTGGGYGYTF
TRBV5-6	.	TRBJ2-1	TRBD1	TGTGCCAGCAGCGGGCGGTTGTCAGGGTCAGGGGGCTACAATGAGCAGTTCTTC	CASSGRLSGSGGYNEQFF
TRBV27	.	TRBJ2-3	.	TGTGCCAGCAGTTCGATACCACAATGCACAGATACGCAGTATTTT	CASSSIPQCTDTQYF
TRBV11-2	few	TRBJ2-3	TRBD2	TGTGCCAGCAGCTTAGAGCAAGCGGGGGGGCTCGCTAGCACAGATACGCAGTATTTT	CASSLEQAGGLASTDTQYF
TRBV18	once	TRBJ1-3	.	TGTGCCAGCTCACCAAACGGAGAATCCGGAAACACCATATATTTT	CASSPNGESGNTIYF
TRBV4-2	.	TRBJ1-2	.	TGTGCCAGCAGCCATCAAGGACAGCTCCATAACTATGGCTACACCTTC	CASSHQGQLHNYGYTF
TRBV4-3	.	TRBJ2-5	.	TGCGCCAGCAGCCAACGGGGGTCCCGGACAGAGACCCAGTACTTC	CASSQRGSRTETQYF
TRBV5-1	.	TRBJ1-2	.	TGCGCCAGCAGCTTGAGGCAGGTTCCCTCTAACTATGGCTACACCTTC	CASSLRQVPSNYGYTF
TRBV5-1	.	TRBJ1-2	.	TGCGCCAGCAGCTTGGCCTTCGACAGGCCAGATGGCTACACCTTC	CASSLAFDRPDGYTF